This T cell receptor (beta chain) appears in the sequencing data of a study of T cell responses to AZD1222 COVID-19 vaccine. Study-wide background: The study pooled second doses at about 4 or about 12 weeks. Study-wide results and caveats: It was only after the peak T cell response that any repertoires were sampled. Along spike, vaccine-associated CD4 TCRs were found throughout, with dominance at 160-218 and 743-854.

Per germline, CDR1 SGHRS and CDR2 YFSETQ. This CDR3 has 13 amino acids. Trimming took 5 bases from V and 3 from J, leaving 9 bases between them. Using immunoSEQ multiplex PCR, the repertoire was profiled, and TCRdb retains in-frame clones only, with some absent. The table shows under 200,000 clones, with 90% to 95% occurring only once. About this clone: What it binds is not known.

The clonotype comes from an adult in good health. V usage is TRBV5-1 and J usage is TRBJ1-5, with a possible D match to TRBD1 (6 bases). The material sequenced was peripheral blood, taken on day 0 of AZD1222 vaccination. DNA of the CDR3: TGCGCCAGCAGACAGGGACACAATCAGCCCCAGCATTTT. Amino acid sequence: CASRQGHNQPQHF.